These 32 T cell receptor beta chains were sequenced from one sample in a study of cytomegalovirus exposure and HLA in healthy donors. 60 Vbeta and 13 Jbeta primers were used in PCR. Only in-frame clones appear in the TCRdb table, and some are missing; sequencing was by immunoSEQ multiplex PCR. The sample includes approximately 120,000 clones, around 82% of them seen just once. The sequencing input was PBMCs. The receptor source for this set is a middle-aged man in good health and CMV-seronegative.

The chain couples TRBV15 to TRBJ2-1, with 8 nucleotides matching TRBD2. Trimming cost V 8 bases and J 2 bases; bases outside gene matches: 5. This CDR3 spans 14 amino acids. Germline assignment: CDR1 LNHNV and CDR2 YYDKDF (reference sequence). CDR3 protein: CATPKRGTYNEQFF. The CDR3 nucleotides are TGTGCCACCCCTAAGCGGGGGACCTACAATGAGCAGTTCTTC.

The chain is built from TRBV6-5 and TRBJ2-1, with TRBD2 as a possible D gene (5 bases). The V gene's germline CDR1 is MNHEY and CDR2 SVGAGI. CDR3 length equals 15 residues. V dropped 5 bases and J dropped 4 bases, with 15 bases sitting between them. The CDR3 coding sequence is TGTGCCAGCAGTCGAAAACCGGACTCATACAATGAGCAGTTCTTC. Amino acids: CASSRKPDSYNEQFF.

The genes are TRBV7-2 and TRBJ2-5; 7 bases agree with TRBD2. Germline trimming cut 1 base from V and 5 bases from J; bases unmatched to any gene: 7. The CDR3 has 15 residues. The germline V gene has CDR1 SGHTA and CDR2 FQGNSA. CDR3 loop: CASSLGAGLRETQYF. The DNA for the CDR3 is TGTGCCAGCAGCTTAGGAGCGGGGCTGCGGGAGACCCAGTACTTC. The full variable domain, with the rest looked up from reference TRBV7-2 and TRBJ2-5, is GAGVSQSPSNKVTEKGKDVELRCDPISGHTALYWYRQSLGQGLEFLIYFQGNSAPDKSGLPSDRFSAERTGGSVSTLTIQRTQQEDSAVYLCASSLGAGLRETQYFGPGTRLLVL.

J is TRBJ1-5 and V is TRBV9; 10 positions agree with TRBD1. The CDR3 loop spans 15 amino acids. V trimming: 6 bases; J trimming: 4 bases; junction bases outside the gene matches: 7. Germline lookup yields CDR1 SGDLS and CDR2 YYNGEE. The DNA for the CDR3 is TGTGCCAGCACCAGGACAGGGGGGCAGAATCAGCCCCAGCATTTT. The encoded protein is CASTRTGGQNQPQHF.

Written as DNA, the CDR3 is TGTGCCAGCAGTTCGACTAGCGGGGTCACCGGGGAGCTGTTTTTT. It translates to CASSSTSGVTGELFF. The rearrangement joins TRBV2 to TRBJ2-2, with 11 bases fitting TRBD2. This CDR3 region has 15 residues. V lost 5 bases, J lost 4 bases, and 3 bases stayed unmatched. Germline-derived CDR1 and CDR2 are SNHLY and FYNNEI.

The chain carries TRBV2 and TRBJ1-5; perhaps TRBD1 as D (6 bases). This CDR3 comprises 16 residues. The V end was cut by 6 bases, the J end by 5 bases, with 20 bases between. Germline values: CDR1 SNHLY, CDR2 FYNNEI. CDR3 sequence reads: CASSSSLQGRDQPQHF. CDR3 nucleotides: TGTGCCAGCAGCTCCTCCCTACAGGGCCGGGATCAGCCCCAGCATTTT.

The V gene is TRBV10-3, the J gene TRBJ2-3; the D gene is possibly TRBD1 (7 bases). V was cut by 10 bases and J by 2 bases, with 19 bases left in between. CDR1 and CDR2 from the germline V gene are ENHRY and SYGVKD. The CDR3 loop spans 15 amino acids. The CDR3 here is CATMQGGNPTDTQYF. The CDR3 DNA reads TGTGCCACCATGCAGGGGGGCAACCCCACAGATACGCAGTATTTT.

This chain connects TRBV27 to TRBJ2-2; D is possibly TRBD2 (6 bases). The CDR3 loop spans 18 amino acids. The V gene lost 3 bases and the J gene lost 6 bases, with 23 bases spanning the gap. Germline lookup yields CDR1 MNHEY and CDR2 SMNVEV (reference sequence). The CDR3 loop is CASSFTTFARGRAGELFF. The DNA of the CDR3 is TGTGCCAGCAGTTTTACTACCTTCGCGCGGGGCAGGGCCGGGGAGCTGTTTTTT.

In its sample, this clone was seen once. The DNA of the CDR3 is TGTGCCAGCAGCGCATCGACAGGGAGAAATGAAAAACTGTTTTTT. Residues: CASSASTGRNEKLFF. The chain recombines TRBV7-9 with TRBJ1-4; TRBD1 matches 7 bases. The junction had 8 bases not matched to a gene; V was cut back by 5 bases and J by 5 bases. Per germline, CDR1 SEHNR and CDR2 FQNEAQ (reference sequence). The CDR3 consists of 15 residues.

This clone has only one observation. The chain links TRBV6-5 to TRBJ1-5, with D hard to call. The ends were cut back, 4 bases at V and 5 bases at J, with 9 bases in the middle. Germline V gene sequence: CDR1 MNHEY, CDR2 SVGAGI. This CDR3 comprises 13 residues. CDR3 in DNA: TGTGCCAGCAGTTCAGGACTCCATCAGCCCCAGCATTTT. Protein sequence: CASSSGLHQPQHF.

The V gene is TRBV5-1, the J gene TRBJ2-3; 8 bases align to TRBD1. This CDR3 has 14 residues. Germline V gene lookup returns CDR1 SGHRS and CDR2 YFSETQ. The ends lost 6 bases at V and 1 base at J; junction bases unmatched: 4. CDR3 amino acids: CASTNRGGTDTQYF. CDR3 sequence (DNA): TGCGCCAGCACGAACAGGGGGGGCACAGATACGCAGTATTTT.

V is TRBV5-1 and J is TRBJ2-7; TRBD2 might be the D (5 bases). The CDR3 sequence is 15 residues long. Germline V lookup: CDR1 SGHRS, CDR2 YFSETQ. Trimming left V 4 bases short and J 3 bases short, with 17 bases between. This CDR3 reads CASSRTRDRVYEQYF. In DNA form, the CDR3 reads TGCGCCAGCAGCCGGACTCGGGATCGGGTCTACGAGCAGTACTTC.

The chain recombines TRBV7-9 with TRBJ2-7, with D uncertain. The CDR3 sequence is 14 residues long. The V gene lost 5 bases and the J gene lost 1 base, with 12 bases spanning the gap. Germline CDR1 reads SEHNR; CDR2 reads FQNEAQ (reference sequence). The DNA of the CDR3 is TGTGCCAGCAGCCCACTTGGTATTTCCTACGAGCAGTACTTC. Its protein product is CASSPLGISYEQYF. Supplemented by reference TRBV7-9 and TRBJ2-7, the full variable domain reads DTGVSQNPRHKITKRGQNVTFRCDPISEHNRLYWYRQTLGQGPEFLTYFQNEAQLEKSRLLSDRFSAERPKGSFSTLEIQRTEQGDSAMYLCASSPLGISYEQYFGPGTRLTVT.

The chain links TRBV10-3 to TRBJ2-2; TRBD1 agrees at 9 bases. There are 13 residues in the CDR3. Germline CDR1 is ENHRY and CDR2 is SYGVKD. After removal of 9 bases from V and 7 bases from J, the junction contained 6 bases not matched to a gene. The CDR3, as DNA: TGTGCCATTGGGACAGGGATAGTCGGGGAGCTGTTTTTT. Its translation: CAIGTGIVGELFF.

The chain uses TRBV6-5 and TRBJ2-5; no definite D call. CDR3 length equals 13 residues. Germline V gene lookup returns CDR1 MNHEY and CDR2 SVGAGI. Trimming stripped 7 bases from V and 2 bases from J, with 11 bases between. CDR3 protein: CASTRGGQETQYF. In DNA form, the CDR3 reads TGTGCCAGCACCCGCGGTGGGCAAGAGACCCAGTACTTC.

The V and J genes are TRBV9 and TRBJ2-1; the match to TRBD2 covers 9 bases. Germline V CDR1 and CDR2: SGDLS, YYNGEE. V trimming: 0 bases; J trimming: 2 bases; junction bases outside the gene matches: 3. CDR3 size: 16 residues. CDR3 DNA sequence: TGTGCCAGCAGCGTAGGCCTAGCGGGACCCTACAATGAGCAGTTCTTC. This encodes CASSVGLAGPYNEQFF.

CDR3 in DNA: TGTGCCAGCTCACCGGACAGGGGTGCAAACATTCAGTACTTC. It is translated as CASSPDRGANIQYF. The chain employs TRBV18 and TRBJ2-4; the match to TRBD1 covers 9 bases. The CDR3 runs to 14 residues. The germline gives CDR1 KGHSH, CDR2 LQKENI. V lost 3 bases, J lost 6 bases, and 3 bases stayed unmatched.

The genes are TRBV5-1 and TRBJ1-2, with a tentative D call TRBD1 (6 bases). Germline loops: CDR1 SGHRS, CDR2 YFSETQ. The V gene lost 7 bases and the J gene lost 1 base, with 14 bases spanning the gap. This CDR3 spans 14 amino acids. The CDR3 sequence is CASSRGGNNYGYTF. In nucleotides, the CDR3 is TGCGCCAGCTCGAGAGGGGGAAATAACTATGGCTACACCTTC.

V usage is TRBV2 and J usage is TRBJ2-7; D might be TRBD1 (7 bases). Germline loops: CDR1 SNHLY, CDR2 FYNNEI. V was clipped by 9 bases and J by 4 bases, with 13 bases between them. The length of the CDR3 is 12 residues. CDR3 nucleotides: TGTGCCAGACAGGGGCGGGGATACGAGCAGTACTTC. This codes for CARQGRGYEQYF. Full variable domain (rest looked up from reference TRBV2 and TRBJ2-7): EPEVTQTPSHQVTQMGQEVILRCVPISNHLYFYWYRQILGQKVEFLVSFYNNEISEKSEIFDDQFSVERPDGSNFTLKIRSTKLEDSAMYFCARQGRGYEQYFGPGTRLTVT.

To note about this clone: At one end, the junction sequence differs from germline, possibly due to a read error. V gene TRBV7-9 combines with J gene TRBJ2-5; D may be TRBD2 (7 bases). The CDR3 length is 13 residues. CDR1 is SEHNR and CDR2 is FQNEAQ in the germline V gene (reference sequence). CDR3 protein: CSSSSAGAETQYF. CDR3 in DNA: TGTTCCAGCAGCTCGGCGGGGGCCGAGACCCAGTACTTC.

The J gene is TRBJ2-3, the V gene TRBV27; 11 bases agree with TRBD2. The CDR3 has 15 amino acids. Per germline, CDR1 MNHEY and CDR2 SMNVEV (reference sequence). J was trimmed by 2 bases and V by 7 bases; bases with no gene match: 5. CDR3 loop: CASTRLAGITDTQYF. CDR3 DNA: TGTGCCAGCACTCGACTAGCGGGGATCACAGATACGCAGTATTTT.

The chain joins TRBV19 to TRBJ1-5; the D gene is possibly TRBD1 (6 bases). Germline V gene data show CDR1 as LNHDA and CDR2 as SQIVND (reference sequence). There are 14 residues in the CDR3. V was clipped by 6 bases and J by 3 bases, with 12 bases between them. CDR3: CASRFRTANQPQHF. CDR3 coding DNA: TGTGCCAGTAGGTTCCGGACAGCCAATCAGCCCCAGCATTTT.

The genes are TRBV7-2 and TRBJ1-2; the D gene is possibly TRBD1 (6 bases). V gave up 1 base and J gave up 5 bases, with 14 bases separating them. In germline, CDR1 is SGHTA, CDR2 FQGNSA. The CDR3 spans 15 residues. This chain's CDR3 is CASSLGSGTQYGYTF. The CDR3 DNA reads TGTGCCAGCAGCTTAGGGTCCGGGACACAGTATGGCTACACCTTC.

This chain links TRBV29-1 with TRBJ2-3; D perhaps matches TRBD2 (6 bases). V was cut by 0 bases and J by 3 bases, with 19 bases left in between. Germline V gene data show CDR1 as SQVTM and CDR2 as ANQGSEA. The CDR3 runs 17 residues. Here the CDR3 DNA reads TGCAGCGTTGAAGATCTCGGACTACAATCCCTGACAGATACGCAGTATTTT. Translated, it gives CSVEDLGLQSLTDTQYF.

On this clone: At one boundary the junction diverges from the germline segment, which might be a read error. The J gene is TRBJ1-1, the V gene TRBV9; D is perhaps TRBD1 (5 bases). The length of the CDR3 is 14 residues. Germline V lookup: CDR1 SGDLS, CDR2 YYNGEE. The CDR3 DNA sequence: TGTGCCAGCAACGTAGCTACAGGGAACACTGAAGCTTTCTTT. It codes for CASNVATGNTEAFF.

This clone was recorded once. The junction differs from germline at one of its ends, possibly a read error. The chain carries TRBV7-7 and TRBJ2-2; TRBD1 matches at 9 bases. Germline loops: CDR1 SSHAT, CDR2 FNYEAQ (reference sequence). This CDR3 contains 14 residues. The chain's CDR3 is CASSPGTGFGKLFF. CDR3 nucleotides: TGTGCTAGCAGCCCGGGGACAGGGTTCGGGAAGCTGTTTTTT. The whole variable domain, remainder taken from reference TRBV7-7 and TRBJ2-2, is GAGVSQSPRYKVTKRGQDVTLRCDPISSHATLYWYQQALGQGPEFLTYFNYEAQPDKSGLPSDRFSAERPEGSISTLTIQRTEQRDSAMYRCASSPGTGFGKLFFGEGSRLTVL.

The chain links TRBV7-6 to TRBJ1-2; TRBD1 aligns across 9 bases. The germline gives CDR1 SGHVS, CDR2 FNYEAQ. Trimming at V came to 5 bases and at J to 7 bases, leaving 5 bases not matched to a gene. The CDR3 sequence is 13 residues long. CDR3: CASSRDRDRGYTF. In nucleotides, the CDR3 is TGTGCCAGCAGCCGGGACAGGGATCGTGGCTACACCTTC.

The chain has TRBV30 and TRBJ1-5, with TRBD1 matching 7 bases. CDR1 and CDR2 from the germline V gene are GTSNPN and SVGIG (reference sequence). V lost 2 bases to trimming and J lost 3 bases; unmatched junction nucleotides: 7. The CDR3 loop spans 15 amino acids. This CDR3 reads CAWSPRQGDNQPQHF. DNA for the CDR3: TGTGCCTGGAGTCCGAGACAGGGTGACAATCAGCCCCAGCATTTT.

The CDR3 here is CASWGHPLSYEQYF. In nucleotides, the CDR3 is TGTGCCAGCTGGGGGCATCCCCTTTCCTACGAGCAGTACTTC. The V gene is TRBV28, the J gene TRBJ2-7; tentative D call: TRBD1 (6 bases). Trimming removed 8 bases from V and 1 base from J, with 15 bases in between. CDR3 length equals 14 residues. CDR1 is MDHEN, CDR2 SYDVKM, per germline.

DNA of the CDR3: TGTGCCAGCGAACGGTCTTACAATGAGCAGTTCTTC. Its protein product is CASERSYNEQFF. J is TRBJ2-1 and V is TRBV25-1; D remains ambiguous. Trimming cost V 8 bases and J 4 bases, with 9 bases left between them. CDR1 is MGHDK, CDR2 SYGVNS, per germline. The CDR3 spans 12 residues.

The J gene is TRBJ1-2, the V gene TRBV18; D not certain. CDR1 and CDR2 from the germline V gene are KGHSH and LQKENI. Trimming stripped 3 bases from V and 7 bases from J, with 9 bases between. The CDR3 is 12 amino acids. The CDR3 loop is CASSPDIGGYTF. The CDR3 region has the DNA TGTGCCAGCTCACCCGACATTGGTGGCTACACCTTC. The full variable domain, with the rest looked up from reference TRBV18 and TRBJ1-2, is NAGVMQNPRHLVRRRGQEARLRCSPMKGHSHVYWYRQLPEEGLKFMVYLQKENIIDESGMPKERFSAEFPKEGPSILRIQQVVRGDSAAYFCASSPDIGGYTFGSGTRLTVV.

The chain couples TRBV18 to TRBJ1-1, with 7 nucleotides matching TRBD1. Germline trimming cut 3 bases from V and 2 bases from J; bases unmatched to any gene: 3. CDR1 KGHSH and CDR2 LQKENI come from the germline V gene. The CDR3 length is 14 residues. The chain's CDR3 is CASSPWDRNTEAFF. The CDR3 DNA sequence: TGTGCCAGCTCACCTTGGGACAGAAACACTGAAGCTTTCTTT.